Each of the 21 T cell receptor beta chains below was sequenced from the same sample in a study of radiation and T cells in renal cell carcinoma. The method was immunoSEQ multiplex PCR; TCRdb's version includes in-frame clones alone and lacks a portion of them. The sample holds 120,000 to 150,000 clones, 88% seen once. Time point meaning: baseline pretreatment blood. Treatment described: 15 Gy SBRT to primary tumor, nephrectomy 4 weeks later. Specimen: blood, collected from a patient whose treatment included radiotherapy and nephrectomy. These receptors were taken from a woman in her 70s with renal cell carcinoma.

The CDR3 nucleotides are TGTGCCAGCAGCTTAGGGGGGCTCTCCTACGAGCAGTACTTC. It is translated as CASSLGGLSYEQYF. The chain joins TRBV13 to TRBJ2-7; perhaps TRBD1 as D (5 bases). Trimming pared 0 bases from V and 0 bases from J, leaving 6 bases between. The CDR3 totals 14 residues. Germline-derived CDR1 and CDR2 are PRHDT and FYEKMQ (reference sequence).

V is TRBV20-1 and J is TRBJ1-4, with D unresolved. Germline V gene lookup returns CDR1 DFQATT and CDR2 SNEGSKA (reference sequence). Trimming removed 3 bases at V and 13 bases at J, with 3 bases between. The CDR3 loop spans 8 amino acids. The CDR3 region has the DNA TGCAGTGCTAGCAGACTGTTTTTT. It encodes CSASRLFF.

The chain joins TRBV5-1 to TRBJ1-1; D might be TRBD1 (6 bases). The CDR3 is 15 residues long. CDR1 is SGHRS, CDR2 YFSETQ, per germline. The V end was cut by 4 bases, the J end by 3 bases, with 16 bases between. The CDR3 spells CASSVEAGADTEAFF. In DNA, the CDR3 is TGCGCCAGCAGCGTGGAGGCAGGGGCGGACACTGAAGCTTTCTTT. The entire variable domain, with the rest obtained from reference TRBV5-1 and TRBJ1-1, is as follows: KAGVTQTPRYLIKTRGQQVTLSCSPISGHRSVSWYQQTPGQGLQFLFEYFSETQRNKGNFPGRFSGRQFSNSRSEMNVSTLELGDSALYLCASSVEAGADTEAFFGQGTRLTVV.

This rearrangement joins TRBV10-3 to TRBJ2-5; 8 nucleotides line up with TRBD1. The CDR3 loop spans 15 amino acids. Germline loops: CDR1 ENHRY, CDR2 SYGVKD. V dropped 3 bases and J dropped 2; count of bases not matched to a gene: 5. The CDR3 sequence: CAISDQGARQETQYF. Here the CDR3 DNA reads TGTGCCATCAGTGATCAGGGGGCGCGTCAAGAGACCCAGTACTTC.

V is TRBV7-2 and J is TRBJ2-7, with D perhaps TRBD2 (6 bases). V lost 0 bases and J 2 bases, leaving 11 bases between the germline ends. CDR3 length equals 15 residues. Germline loops: CDR1 SGHTA, CDR2 FQGNSA. The CDR3 DNA follows: TGTGCCAGCAGCTTAGCCGGGACTGTGACCTACGAGCAGTACTTC. Residues: CASSLAGTVTYEQYF.

V usage is TRBV7-2 and J usage is TRBJ1-2, with 8 bases lining up with TRBD1. J lost 2 bases, V lost 3 bases, and 5 bases had no gene match. Germline V CDR1 and CDR2: SGHTA, FQGNSA. The CDR3 spans 15 residues. The CDR3 DNA sequence: TGTGCCAGCAGCTTCCCAGGGGGCGTCAACTATGGCTACACCTTC. Amino acids: CASSFPGGVNYGYTF.

This clone occurred a few times. The chain is built from TRBV6-5 and TRBJ1-5, with D perhaps matching TRBD1 (6 bases). The CDR3 has 13 residues. Germline CDR1 reads MNHEY; CDR2 reads SVGAGI. V was shortened by 8 bases and J by 4 bases, with 12 bases between the two germline ends. CDR3: CASGQGRNQPQHF. For the CDR3, the DNA is TGTGCCAGCGGGCAGGGGCGTAATCAGCCCCAGCATTTT.

The gene calls are TRBV2 and TRBJ1-2, with D perhaps matching TRBD1 (5 bases). The ends were cut back, 6 bases at V and 4 bases at J, with 15 bases in the middle. Germline V gene data show CDR1 as SNHLY and CDR2 as FYNNEI. This CDR3 has 14 amino acids. The CDR3, as DNA: TGTGCCAGCAGCCAAAACGGGGGGATCTATGGCTACACCTTC. This translates into CASSQNGGIYGYTF.

A word on this clone: The junction departs from the called germline gene at one end, perhaps through a read error. V is TRBV4-3 and J is TRBJ1-1, with D maybe TRBD1 (5 bases). The CDR3 is 15 residues long. CDR1 is LGHNA, CDR2 YSLEER, per germline. CDR3 region: CASSRSTALKTEAFF. As DNA, the CDR3 is TGCGCCAGCAGCCGCTCGACAGCCCTGAAGACTGAAGCTTTCTTT.

The rearrangement links TRBV11-2 to TRBJ2-1; 13 bases are a match to TRBD2. V was pared by 1 base and J by 8 bases, with 8 bases of the junction left unmatched. CDR1 is SGHAT, CDR2 FQNNGV, per germline. The CDR3 loop spans 17 amino acids. CDR3 in amino acids: CASSLVGGTSGAYEQFF. CDR3 coding DNA: TGTGCCAGCAGCTTAGTTGGGGGGACTAGCGGGGCCTATGAGCAGTTCTTC.

CDR3 protein: CAWGPGNPYEQYF. Here the CDR3 DNA reads TGTGCCTGGGGCCCTGGAAACCCCTACGAGCAGTACTTC. This chain uses TRBV30 with TRBJ2-7, with unresolved D. CDR1 and CDR2 from the germline V gene are GTSNPN and SVGIG (reference sequence). CDR3 length: 13 amino acids. Between the trimmed V and J ends, which lost 5 bases and 2 bases, there was a span of 13 bases.

The chain carries TRBV7-9 and TRBJ2-1; 11 bases are a match to TRBD2. V was clipped by 0 bases and J by 6 bases; unmatched bases: 1. Per the germline V gene, CDR1 is SEHNR and CDR2 is FQNEAQ (reference sequence). The CDR3 covers 15 residues. CDR3 residues: CASSLASGGANEQFF. CDR3 DNA: TGTGCCAGCAGCTTAGCTAGCGGGGGGGCCAATGAGCAGTTCTTC.

The chain recombines TRBV29-1 with TRBJ2-3; 13 bases align to TRBD2. Unmatched junction bases numbered 8, after V lost 7 bases and J lost 4 bases. Germline-derived CDR1 and CDR2 are SQVTM and ANQGSEA. The CDR3 covers 15 residues. CDR3: CSAELAGGRADTQYF. DNA of the CDR3: TGCAGCGCCGAACTAGCGGGGGGGCGGGCAGATACGCAGTATTTT.

The rearrangement joins TRBV5-1 to TRBJ2-3; possibly TRBD2 for D (5 bases). Germline CDR1 and CDR2: SGHRS and YFSETQ. The length of the CDR3 is 17 residues. Trimming removed 1 base from V and 2 bases from J, with 17 bases in between. The CDR3 is CASSLTPTRGNTDTQYF. CDR3 in DNA: TGCGCCAGCAGCTTGACTCCGACAAGAGGGAACACAGATACGCAGTATTTT.

The rearrangement joins TRBV29-1 to TRBJ1-5; 9 positions agree with TRBD1. V was clipped by 6 bases and J by 7 bases; unmatched bases: 4. The germline V gene encodes CDR1 SQVTM and CDR2 ANQGSEA. The CDR3 runs 12 residues. In DNA form, the CDR3 reads TGCAGCGTGGGACAGGGAGAACAGCCCCAGCATTTT. Protein sequence: CSVGQGEQPQHF.

This clone showed up just once. The chain combines TRBV28 with TRBJ2-1, with TRBD2 matching 13 bases. V lost 7 bases, J lost 6 bases, and 9 bases stayed unmatched. The CDR3 extends over 16 amino acids. Germline V gene lookup returns CDR1 MDHEN and CDR2 SYDVKM. Here the CDR3 reads CASTPPGLAGPNEQFF. As DNA, the CDR3 is TGTGCCAGCACCCCCCCGGGACTAGCGGGGCCCAATGAGCAGTTCTTC.

The chain couples TRBV19 to TRBJ2-2; no firm D call. From germline, CDR1 is LNHDA and CDR2 SQIVND (reference sequence). This CDR3 has 14 residues. V lost 3 bases, J lost 4 bases, and 9 bases lay in between. The CDR3 region is CASSISTSTGELFF. CDR3 DNA sequence: TGTGCCAGTAGTATCTCGACATCCACCGGGGAGCTGTTTTTT.

The chain carries TRBV27 and TRBJ2-7, with D unresolved. V lost 5 bases and J lost 3, with 11 bases in between. In germline, CDR1 is MNHEY, CDR2 SMNVEV (reference sequence). This CDR3 is built from 13 residues. CDR3: CASSQRKLYEQYF. CDR3 coding DNA: TGTGCCAGCAGTCAACGGAAACTCTACGAGCAGTACTTC.

The CDR3 DNA is TGTGCCAGCAGCGTACAGCGGGGTCCCTACAATGAGCAGTTCTTC. Its translation: CASSVQRGPYNEQFF. The chain combines TRBV14 with TRBJ2-1; TRBD2 aligns across 7 bases. Germline V gives CDR1 SGHDN, CDR2 FVKESK. V dropped 5 bases and J dropped 2; count of bases not matched to a gene: 6. The CDR3 runs to 15 residues.

The table lists this clone with a count of one. The chain has TRBV10-3 and TRBJ1-5, with D hard to call. The V gene's germline CDR1 is ENHRY and CDR2 SYGVKD. V lost 2 bases and J 6 bases, leaving 11 bases between the germline ends. The CDR3 spans 14 residues. CDR3 sequence reads: CAISEKLWGQPQHF. The DNA of the CDR3 is TGTGCCATCAGTGAGAAGCTCTGGGGTCAGCCCCAGCATTTT.

The V and J genes are TRBV7-2 and TRBJ2-2; D unresolved. Germline values: CDR1 SGHTA, CDR2 FQGNSA. Trimming removed 2 bases at V and 2 bases at J, with 6 bases between. CDR3 length: 14 amino acids. In DNA, the CDR3 is TGTGCCAGCAGCTTAAGGTTTAACACCGGGGAGCTGTTTTTT. Its translation is CASSLRFNTGELFF.